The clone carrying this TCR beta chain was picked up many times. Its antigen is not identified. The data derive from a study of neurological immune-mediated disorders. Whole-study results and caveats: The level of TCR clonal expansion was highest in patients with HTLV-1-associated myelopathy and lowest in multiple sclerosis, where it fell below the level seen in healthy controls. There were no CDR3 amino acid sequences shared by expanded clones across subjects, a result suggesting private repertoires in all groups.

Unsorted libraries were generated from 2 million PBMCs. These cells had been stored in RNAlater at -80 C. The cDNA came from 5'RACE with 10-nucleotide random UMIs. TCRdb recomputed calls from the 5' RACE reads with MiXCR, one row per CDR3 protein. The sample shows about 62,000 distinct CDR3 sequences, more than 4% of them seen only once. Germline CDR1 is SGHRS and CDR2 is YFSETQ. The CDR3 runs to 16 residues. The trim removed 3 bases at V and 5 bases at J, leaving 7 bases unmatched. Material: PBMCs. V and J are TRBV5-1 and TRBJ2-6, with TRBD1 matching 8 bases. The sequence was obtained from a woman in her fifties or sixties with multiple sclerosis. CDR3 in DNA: TGCGCCAGCAGCTATGGACAGGGTAACTGGGCCAACGTCCTGACTTTC. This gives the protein CASSYGQGNWANVLTF.